This passage covers 16 T cell receptor beta chains from one sample sequenced in a study of blood T cell repertoires in COVID-19. Measured with immunoSEQ multiplex PCR; TCRdb has only the in-frame clones, and not every one. This sample carries under 200,000 clones, around 88% of them seen once, and the ten largest clones take about 6%. The sample was PBMCs or T cells enriched from blood (not recorded which). The receptor set was obtained from a man aged 40-50 years with acute COVID-19.

This clone was found a few times. The V and J genes are TRBV10-3 and TRBJ2-2; D remains unclear. Germline V gene lookup returns CDR1 ENHRY and CDR2 SYGVKD. Trimming pared 2 bases from V and 3 bases from J, leaving 7 bases between. The CDR3 spans 14 residues. CDR3 coding DNA: TGTGCCATCAGTGAGGACATGTACACCGGGGAGCTGTTTTTT. Its translation is CAISEDMYTGELFF.

This rearrangement joins TRBV7-9 to TRBJ2-3, with TRBD2 matching 10 bases. Germline values: CDR1 SEHNR, CDR2 FQNEAQ (reference sequence). The CDR3 consists of 16 residues. V trimming: 3 bases; J trimming: 6 bases; junction bases outside the gene matches: 9. CDR3 sequence reads: CASSFRLAGAYDTQYF. CDR3 DNA: TGTGCCAGCAGCTTCCGGCTAGCGGGAGCATACGATACGCAGTATTTT.

This clone was counted a few times. The chain combines TRBV4-1 with TRBJ2-2; the D gene is possibly TRBD2 (6 bases). Germline loops: CDR1 MGHRA, CDR2 YSYEKL. V dropped 4 bases and J dropped 5 bases, with 23 bases sitting between them. The CDR3 is made up of 18 amino acids. CDR3 sequence: CASSRILTAGSETGELFF. The CDR3 nucleotides are TGCGCCAGCAGCCGAATCCTCACAGCGGGCAGTGAAACCGGGGAGCTGTTTTTT.

V and J are TRBV2 and TRBJ1-3, with a possible D match to TRBD1 (6 bases). V was trimmed by 7 bases and J by 2 bases, leaving 12 bases between them. This CDR3 has 14 amino acids. Germline V gives CDR1 SNHLY, CDR2 FYNNEI. CDR3 sequence: CASTGGGPGNTIYF. In nucleotides, the CDR3 is TGTGCCAGCACCGGGGGGGGGCCTGGAAACACCATATATTTT.

The V gene is TRBV7-2, the J gene TRBJ2-1, with 10 positions matching TRBD2. V dropped 3 bases and J dropped 6; count of bases not matched to a gene: 8. Germline V CDR1 and CDR2: SGHTA, FQGNSA. This CDR3 has 16 residues. The CDR3 is CASSLRLAGAANEQFF. CDR3 nucleotides: TGTGCCAGCAGCTTGAGGCTAGCGGGAGCAGCCAATGAGCAGTTCTTC.

The rearrangement links TRBV25-1 to TRBJ2-2; D gene unclear. The CDR3 totals 12 residues. Germline loops: CDR1 MGHDK, CDR2 SYGVNS. V gave up 5 bases and J gave up 7 bases, with 8 bases separating them. The CDR3 DNA is TGTGCCAGCAGTCGGAGTGACGGGGAGCTGTTTTTT. Residues: CASSRSDGELFF.

The J gene is TRBJ2-7, the V gene TRBV29-1; possible D gene TRBD1, 5 bases. The CDR3 is made up of 15 amino acids. The germline CDR1 and CDR2 sequences are SQVTM and ANQGSEA. Trimming removed 1 base from V and 3 bases from J, with 16 bases in between. CDR3 loop: CSVEAGMTAHYEQYF. The CDR3 DNA follows: TGCAGCGTTGAAGCAGGGATGACAGCCCACTACGAGCAGTACTTC.

This clone was recorded only once. The chain couples TRBV28 to TRBJ2-1, with 7 bases identical to TRBD2. The V gene end was trimmed by 7 bases and the J gene end by 7 bases; junction bases not matched to a gene: 7. The CDR3 length is 13 residues. Germline V CDR1 and CDR2: MDHEN, SYDVKM. In DNA form, the CDR3 reads TGTGCCAGCACCCCGGGGACTATGAATGAGCAGTTCTTC. It yields the protein CASTPGTMNEQFF.

This chain connects TRBV10-3 to TRBJ1-1; TRBD1 agrees at 7 bases. CDR1 and CDR2 from the germline V gene are ENHRY and SYGVKD. V lost 7 bases and J lost 4; bases outside the gene matches: 3. This CDR3 spans 12 amino acids. CDR3 coding DNA: TGTGCCATCAAGACAGGGCGCACTGAAGCTTTCTTT. Translating it yields CAIKTGRTEAFF.

The chain links TRBV29-1 to TRBJ2-1, with 8 bases identical to TRBD1. CDR1 and CDR2 from the germline V gene are SQVTM and ANQGSEA. Trimming took 7 bases from V and 7 from J; bases not matched to a gene: 15. CDR3 size: 15 residues. CDR3 nucleotide sequence: TGCAGCGCCCAGACCCCGGGACAGGAAGGTAATGAGCAGTTCTTC. Amino acid sequence: CSAQTPGQEGNEQFF.

The V gene is TRBV25-1, the J gene TRBJ2-5; 13 bases are a match to TRBD2. The CDR3 has 17 residues. Trimming removed 3 bases from V and 4 bases from J; junction bases left unmatched: 8. Per the germline V gene, CDR1 is MGHDK and CDR2 is SYGVNS. CDR3 residues: CASSDTSLAGGGETQYF. The CDR3 region has the DNA TGTGCCAGCAGTGACACGTCACTAGCGGGAGGGGGAGAGACCCAGTACTTC. Full variable domain (remainder filled in from reference TRBV25-1 and TRBJ2-5): EADIYQTPRYLVIGTGKKITLECSQTMGHDKMYWYQQDPGMELHLIHYSYGVNSTEKGDLSSESTVSRIRTEHFPLTLESARPSHTSQYLCASSDTSLAGGGETQYFGPGTRLLVL.

CDR3 loop: CASSQGTGGYTF. CDR3 DNA sequence: TGTGCCAGCAGCCAAGGCACCGGTGGCTACACCTTC. V and J are TRBV3-1 (or the pseudogene TRBV3-2) and TRBJ1-2; D ambiguous. This CDR3 contains 12 residues. Trimming removed 1 base at V and 7 bases at J, with 7 bases between. Germline CDR1 reads LGHDT; CDR2 reads YNNKEL (reference sequence).

The chain couples TRBV11-3 to TRBJ2-3; 8 bases are shared with TRBD2. Trimming cost V 8 bases and J 2 bases; bases outside gene matches: 12. The CDR3 is 16 amino acids. Germline CDR1 SGHNT, CDR2 YENEEA. As DNA, the CDR3 is TGTGCCAGCGCCCTGGGGACGGGGGGGGACACAGATACGCAGTATTTT. Its protein product is CASALGTGGDTDTQYF.

The rearrangement links TRBV19 to TRBJ1-3; D remains ambiguous. Germline CDR1 and CDR2: LNHDA and SQIVND (reference sequence). The CDR3 spans 15 residues. The germline V and J ends were trimmed by 6 bases and 0 bases, with 12 bases remaining between them. CDR3 in DNA: TGTGCCAGTAGAATGGGAGGGAGCTCTGGAAACACCATATATTTT. Its protein is CASRMGGSSGNTIYF.

The rearrangement uses TRBV7-2 and TRBJ1-1; 9 bases are a match to TRBD1. V lost 5 bases and J lost 6; bases outside the gene matches: 10. There are 15 residues in the CDR3. Germline assignment: CDR1 SGHTA and CDR2 FQGNSA. CDR3 DNA: TGTGCCAGCAGCCGCAGCCGGGACAGGGTCTCTGAAGCTTTCTTT. It translates to CASSRSRDRVSEAFF.

The V gene is TRBV2, the J gene TRBJ2-2, with 8 bases that match TRBD2. Trimming removed 5 bases from V and 6 bases from J; junction bases left unmatched: 11. The CDR3 runs to 16 residues. Germline V CDR1 and CDR2: SNHLY, FYNNEI. In DNA form, the CDR3 reads TGTGCCAGCAGTACGCAGCGGGAGTCCTATTCCGGGGAGCTGTTTTTT. Translating it yields CASSTQRESYSGELFF.